These 14 T cell receptor beta chains share one sample of origin, sequenced in a study of cytomegalovirus exposure and HLA in healthy donors. Use of 60 Vbeta and 13 Jbeta primers characterized the PCR. Repertoires were generated with immunoSEQ multiplex PCR, while TCRdb's copy carries only in-frame clones and drops some. The sample has under 250,000 clones, just over 75% seen once. The specimen sequenced was PBMCs. These receptors all stem from a young man in good health and CMV-seronegative.

The CDR3 nucleotides are TGTGCCAGCAGTAGTACGGGGGGCCGAACTGAAGCTTTCTTT. Translation gives CASSSTGGRTEAFF. The chain couples TRBV2 to TRBJ1-1; D is possibly TRBD1 (6 bases). Trimming left V 5 bases short and J 5 bases short, with 15 bases between. Germline V gene sequence: CDR1 SNHLY, CDR2 FYNNEI. The CDR3 runs 14 residues.

The count of this clone is one. The chain joins TRBV6-1 to TRBJ1-4, with TRBD1 matching 9 bases. CDR1 MNHNS and CDR2 SASEGT come from the germline V gene. Trimming took 6 bases from V and 6 from J; bases not matched to a gene: 8. The CDR3 runs 15 residues. The chain's CDR3 is CASRGPGQGHEKLFF. The CDR3 DNA follows: TGTGCCAGCAGGGGCCCGGGACAGGGTCATGAAAAACTGTTTTTT.

This clone was seen more than once but under ten times. The V and J genes are TRBV5-1 and TRBJ2-3; maybe TRBD1 (6 bases). Germline V gene sequence: CDR1 SGHRS, CDR2 YFSETQ. The CDR3 extends over 13 amino acids. Between the trimmed V and J ends, which lost 6 bases and 2 bases, there was a span of 10 bases. The CDR3 nucleotides are TGCGCCAGCAAGGACAGCTTCACAGATACGCAGTATTTT. Protein sequence: CASKDSFTDTQYF.

V and J are TRBV7-3 and TRBJ2-2, with 7 positions matching TRBD2. V shed 5 bases and J 2 bases; nucleotides not matched to a gene: 5. Germline V gives CDR1 SGHTA, CDR2 FQGTGA. The CDR3 loop spans 15 amino acids. In DNA form, the CDR3 reads TGTGCCAGCAGCCCCGGGACTACTAACACCGGGGAGCTGTTTTTT. Protein product: CASSPGTTNTGELFF.

This clone was counted between two and nine times. This chain uses TRBV19 with TRBJ2-5; the D is unclear. The CDR3 extends over 14 amino acids. The germline V gene has CDR1 LNHDA and CDR2 SQIVND (reference sequence). V lost 4 bases to trimming and J lost 2 bases, with 11 bases between them. The CDR3, as DNA: TGTGCCAGTAGTAGAACAGCCGCTCAAGAGACCCAGTACTTC. Translating gives CASSRTAAQETQYF. The whole variable domain, remainder taken from reference TRBV19 and TRBJ2-5, is DGGITQSPKYLFRKEGQNVTLSCEQNLNHDAMYWYRQDPGQGLRLIYYSQIVNDFQKGDIAEGYSVSREKKESFPLTVTSAQKNPTAFYLCASSRTAAQETQYFGPGTRLLVL.

This chain connects TRBV29-1 to TRBJ1-1, with 8 bases aligning to TRBD1. The length of the CDR3 is 16 residues. CDR1 is SQVTM, CDR2 ANQGSEA, per germline. Germline trimming cut 5 bases from V and 6 bases from J; bases unmatched to any gene: 17. The CDR3 loop is CSVTSPITGGLSEAFF. DNA of the CDR3: TGCAGCGTTACGTCACCCATTACAGGGGGTTTATCTGAAGCTTTCTTT.

The chain is built from TRBV23-1 and TRBJ2-7; D gene ambiguous. TRBV23-1 is an ORF, and what it does is uncertain. Trimming left V 4 bases short and J 3 bases short, with 13 bases between. The CDR3 spans 14 residues. The DNA of the CDR3 is TGCGCCAGCAGTCCAATTCTAGATATCTACGAGCAGTACTTC. This translates into CASSPILDIYEQYF.

The rearrangement joins TRBV4-2 to TRBJ1-6, with unresolved D. This CDR3 region has 16 residues. Trimming pared 4 bases from V and 4 bases from J, leaving 14 bases between. Germline CDR1 is LGHNA and CDR2 is YNFKEQ. The CDR3 region is CASSLQQPNYNSPLHF. In DNA, the CDR3 is TGTGCCAGCAGCCTACAACAGCCCAATTATAATTCACCCCTCCACTTT.

This clone has only one observation. The rearrangement joins TRBV2 to TRBJ1-2, with D perhaps matching TRBD1 (5 bases). Germline loops: CDR1 SNHLY, CDR2 FYNNEI. This CDR3 has 15 residues. V lost 6 bases, J lost 7 bases, and 21 bases lay in between. In DNA form, the CDR3 reads TGTGCCAGCAGCCAAACCTTGGCCAGGGCCGGTGGCTACACCTTC. Translated: CASSQTLARAGGYTF. Drawing the rest from reference TRBV2 and TRBJ1-2, the complete variable domain is EPEVTQTPSHQVTQMGQEVILRCVPISNHLYFYWYRQILGQKVEFLVSFYNNEISEKSEIFDDQFSVERPDGSNFTLKIRSTKLEDSAMYFCASSQTLARAGGYTFGSGTRLTVV.

The chain is built from TRBV30 and TRBJ2-1; the D gene is possibly TRBD2 (6 bases). Trimming shortened V by 4 bases and J by 2 bases, and 12 bases separated the two germline ends. Germline V lookup: CDR1 GTSNPN, CDR2 SVGIG (reference sequence). The CDR3 has 14 amino acids. CDR3 sequence: CAWNVGSTYNEQFF. CDR3 DNA sequence: TGTGCCTGGAACGTCGGGAGTACCTACAATGAGCAGTTCTTC. Using reference TRBV30 and TRBJ2-1 for the parts outside the CDR3, the full variable domain is SQTIHQWPATLVQPVGSPLSLECTVEGTSNPNLYWYRQAAGRGLQLLFYSVGIGQISSEVPQNLSASRPQDRQFILSSKKLLLSDSGFYLCAWNVGSTYNEQFFGPGTRLTVL.

The rearrangement joins TRBV28 to TRBJ1-3; D ambiguous. This CDR3 region has 18 residues. Germline V gene data show CDR1 as MDHEN and CDR2 as SYDVKM. Trimming pared 3 bases from V and 1 base from J, leaving 19 bases between. The CDR3 spells CASSLDKNYGLSGNTIYF. CDR3 DNA sequence: TGTGCCAGCAGTTTGGATAAAAATTATGGACTATCTGGAAACACCATATATTTT. The full variable domain, its missing parts supplied by reference TRBV28 and TRBJ1-3, is DVKVTQSSRYLVKRTGEKVFLECVQDMDHENMFWYRQDPGLGLRLIYFSYDVKMKEKGDIPEGYSVSREKKERFSLILESASTNQTSMYLCASSLDKNYGLSGNTIYFGEGSWLTVV.

This rearrangement joins TRBV6-5 to TRBJ2-1; 8 bases are a match to TRBD2. The CDR3 has 15 amino acids. V lost 1 base to trimming and J lost 8 bases; unmatched junction nucleotides: 7. Germline CDR1 MNHEY, CDR2 SVGAGI. The CDR3 here is CASSYFGRDGDEQFF. The CDR3, as DNA: TGTGCCAGCAGTTACTTCGGGAGGGACGGCGATGAGCAGTTCTTC.

This clone was observed once. This chain joins TRBV2 and TRBJ2-4; TRBD1 aligns across 7 bases. Unmatched junction bases numbered 1, after V lost 6 bases and J lost 8 bases. Germline values: CDR1 SNHLY, CDR2 FYNNEI. The CDR3 runs 11 residues. The CDR3 nucleotides read TGTGCCAGCAGGGGGACAGACATTCAGTACTTC. Protein: CASRGTDIQYF.

V is TRBV30 and J is TRBJ2-5, with 14 bases that match TRBD2. This CDR3 region has 18 residues. Trimming took 1 base from V and 5 from J; bases not matched to a gene: 12. Germline V gene sequence: CDR1 GTSNPN, CDR2 SVGIG (reference sequence). Here the CDR3 DNA reads TGTGCCTGGAGTGGCGAGACTAGCGGGAGGGCCTTTTGGGAGACCCAGTACTTC. Its translation is CAWSGETSGRAFWETQYF.